This T cell receptor (beta chain) stems from a study of T cell responses to AZD1222 COVID-19 vaccine. Study-level information: Pooling covered second doses at about 4 or about 12 weeks. Study-level points and caveats: Among those given AZD1222, only five or six were seropositive at baseline. Regions 160-218 and 743-854 dominated among vaccine-associated CD4 TCRs spanning spike.

Repertoires were generated with immunoSEQ multiplex PCR, while TCRdb's copy carries only in-frame clones and drops some. The data show 200,000 or so clones, with approximately 86% seen just once and more than 7% held by the top ten. A remark on this clone: Its antigen is not known.

The CDR3 has 15 residues. Germline values: CDR1 LNHDA, CDR2 SQIVND (reference sequence). The V end lost 5 bases, the J end lost 0 bases, and 14 bases lay between the germline ends. The sample here was peripheral blood, taken on day 0 of AZD1222 vaccination. The sequence was obtained from an adult in good health. V and J are TRBV19 and TRBJ2-7; perhaps D is TRBD1 or TRBD2 (5 bases each). CDR3 bases: TGTGCCAGTAGTGCAGGGACGGGGAGCTCCTACGAGCAGTACTTC. It yields the protein CASSAGTGSSYEQYF. The whole variable domain, remainder taken from reference TRBV19 and TRBJ2-7, is DGGITQSPKYLFRKEGQNVTLSCEQNLNHDAMYWYRQDPGQGLRLIYYSQIVNDFQKGDIAEGYSVSREKKESFPLTVTSAQKNPTAFYLCASSAGTGSSYEQYFGPGTRLTVT.